Detailed here is one T cell receptor beta chain. Its antigen is unknown. Method: immunoSEQ multiplex PCR; TCRdb's copy keeps in-frame clones and lacks some. The repertoire includes fewer than 200,000 clones, about nine tenths of them detected once, and around 2% sits in the top ten. This specimen comes from a study of T cell responses to AZD1222 COVID-19 vaccine. Findings and caveats of the study: After the peak T cell response, and only then, were repertoires sampled. Nearly half of spike-specific TCRs reportedly target variant regions that are unmutated in the B.1.351 and B.1.1.7 variants. At 160-218 and 743-854, vaccine-associated CD4 TCRs were dominant, and they spanned spike.

Deletions cut 6 bases from V and 0 bases from J, with 12 bases between. The CDR3 has 13 residues. Germline-derived CDR1 and CDR2 are SQVTM and ANQGSEA. The specimen comprised peripheral blood, sampled on day 0 of AZD1222 vaccination. The genes are TRBV29-1 and TRBJ2-7; D is uncertain. This receptor was taken from an adult in good health. Here the CDR3 reads CSVKATGSYEQYF. CDR3 nucleotides: TGCAGCGTGAAGGCGACGGGCTCCTACGAGCAGTACTTC.